This T cell receptor beta chain was documented in a study of vaccination and CD4 T cells after COVID-19. The ends lost 0 bases at V and 9 bases at J; junction bases unmatched: 4. The CDR3 sequence is 14 residues long. The germline CDR1 and CDR2 sequences are WNHNN and SYGVQD (reference sequence). Described treatment: roughly 11-day PBMC culture with coronavirus spike peptide pools or control peptides (ViraFEST assay). With peptide pools, ViraFEST first expanded antigen-specific T cells and afterwards sequenced their TCRs. The study sequenced cultured CD4+ T cell DNA using the Oncomine TCR Beta short-read assay. TCRdb analysed the PCR reads with MiXCR anew, one entry per CDR3 protein. The sample lists more than 15,000 distinct CDR3 sequences, about 39% occurring once. Study observations and caveats: SARS-CoV-2-reactive clonotypes showed a nonsignificant median rise from around 20 to 38. It was observed that, in convalescent patients, a median about 86% of reactive clones arose only post-vaccination.

Of note for this clonotype: No antigen is known for it.

The genes are TRBV10-1 and TRBJ2-1; 8 nucleotides agree with TRBD2. The TCR was taken from a human donor who had recovered from COVID-19. Sequencing input: CD4+ T cells from blood, cultured in vitro. CDR3 nucleotides: TGCGCCAGCAGTGAGTCGGGACTAGGGCGTGAGCAGTTCTTC. Residues: CASSESGLGREQFF.